This T cell receptor (beta chain) derives from a study of CD8+CD57+ T cells in acquired aplastic anemia. Flow cytometry had shown expanded CD8+CD57+ cells in the patients chosen for sequencing. Each patient had severe acquired aplastic anemia. Each patient gave a blood sample that was collected before any therapy had been received. TCR beta VDJ combinations and CDR3 sequences were profiled from genomic DNA. TCRdb reanalysed the reads using MiXCR and keeps one entry per CDR3 protein. Of approximately 130,000 distinct CDR3 sequences detected, approximately 50% appear once; the ten largest clones hold about 31%. The germline V and J ends were trimmed by 3 bases and 8 bases, with 29 bases remaining between them. This CDR3 has 19 residues. Germline CDR1 and CDR2: ENHRY and SYGVKD. This clonotype was observed many times.

The V and J genes are TRBV10-3 and TRBJ2-4, with D possibly TRBD1 on 6 matching bases. The sequenced sample consisted of sorted CD4+, CD8+, or CD8+CD57+ T cells (not recorded which) from PBMCs. This receptor was obtained from a human donor with aplastic anemia. The CDR3 loop reads CAISDPIKTRSEKGDIQYF. DNA for the CDR3: TGTGCCATCAGTGACCCCATAAAGACCCGCTCGGAAAAGGGGGACATTCAGTACTTC.